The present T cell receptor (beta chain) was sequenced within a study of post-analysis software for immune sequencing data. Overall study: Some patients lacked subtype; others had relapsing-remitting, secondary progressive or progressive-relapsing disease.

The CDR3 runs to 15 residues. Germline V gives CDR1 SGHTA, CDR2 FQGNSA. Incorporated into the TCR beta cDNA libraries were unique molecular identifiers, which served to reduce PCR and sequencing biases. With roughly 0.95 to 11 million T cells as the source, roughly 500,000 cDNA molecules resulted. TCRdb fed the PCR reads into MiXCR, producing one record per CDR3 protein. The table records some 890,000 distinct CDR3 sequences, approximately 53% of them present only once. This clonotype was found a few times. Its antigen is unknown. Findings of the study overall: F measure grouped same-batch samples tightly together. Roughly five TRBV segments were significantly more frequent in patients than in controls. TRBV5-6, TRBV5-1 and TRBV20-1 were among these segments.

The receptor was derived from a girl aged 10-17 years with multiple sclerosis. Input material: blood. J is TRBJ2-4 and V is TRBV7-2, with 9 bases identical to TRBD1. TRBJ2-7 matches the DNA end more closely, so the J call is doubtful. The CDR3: CASSLVGTGYYEQYF. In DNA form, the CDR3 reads TGTGCCAGCAGCTTAGTAGGGACAGGGTACTACGAGCAGTACTTC.